This T cell receptor beta chain was found in a study of shared clonotypes between healthy human individuals (dated by TCRdb to 2018 to 2021). Regarding the study in general: The cohort included three men and a couple of women between 18 and 49 years of age. For each donor, three plates each were used for CD4 naive and CD4 memory, two plates were used for CD8 naive, and one plate was used for CD8 memory. To estimate repertoire size and how much clonotype sharing occurs between individuals, the study deeply sequenced the blood TCR repertoires of roughly 5 healthy adults. To increase sequencing depth and limit assay-specific biases, different laboratories used diverse techniques to prepare libraries and sequence TCR repertoires. Each donor's leukapheresis produced roughly between about 0.8 and 10 billion PBMCs. The research as a whole found: Rarefaction of sorted-subset datasets indicated incomplete sequencing despite the large sequencing depth. Sampling was restricted to blood, and TCR repertoires in tissue are likely to differ from TCR repertoires in blood. Compared with non-shared clonotypes, clonotypes shared by all four sorted-subset donors had higher generation probabilities. Around 5.4% of naive CD4, 3.5% of naive CD8, roughly 2.4% of memory CD4, and around 0.4% of memory CD8 clonotypes were shared across several donors. Pairwise subsampling led to the expectation that sequencing depth would affect the degree of clonotype sharing among donors. The small number of donors limited the genetic and exposure-history diversity represented. Larger estimated clonotype richness was generally found for naive subsets than for memory subsets.

The donors were healthy, HIV-negative adults with no recently reported acute infections or vaccinations. All donors were Caucasian adults living in Nashville, Tennessee, USA. CD4+ T cells were enriched through magnetic negative selection, after which naive cells were positively selected on CD45RA and the remaining negative fraction served as the memory subset. Blood was obtained by leukapheresis, after which PBMCs were separated by Ficoll-Histopaque density gradient centrifugation and cryopreserved in liquid nitrogen vapor phase. Analytical flow cytometry was used to check the purity and quantity of each magnetically sorted T cell population. Each sorted fraction had its genomic DNA isolated and then quantified by UV absorbance on a Nanodrop 2000c. Remarks on this clone: Its antigen has not been determined. Qualities for individual bases were not recorded, and no much larger clone is one base off.

V is trimmed back by 0 bases and J by 5 bases, and the junction contains 10 bases that no gene match accounts for. The CDR3 covers 17 residues, taking in both the cysteine and the phenylalanine. The CDR3 DNA has 51 bases and is translated from base 1. From the germline V gene (reference sequence), CDR1 is WNHNN and CDR2 is SYGVQD. Using the deep immunoSEQ assay, TCR CDR3 regions were amplified from genomic DNA by multiplex PCR. For each cell subset, the extracted genomic DNA was distributed evenly across all wells of several immunoSEQ 96-well plates, and each plate served as one replicate. Each replicate PCR for sorted subsets received around 0.2 ug genomic DNA, equal to about 30,000 T cell genomes. Purified libraries were measured with a Qubit 3.0 fluorometer, size-checked on a Bioanalyzer 2100, and measured again with the KAPA Library Quantification kit. Each immunoSEQ 96-well plate was sequenced on its own single-read 150-cycle Illumina NextSeq 550 flow cell. The original methods were these. Because the immunoSEQ output included only junctional sequences and no quality scores, the filtering could not be the same as the filtering used for full-length reads. Sequences were annotated with PyIR, a Python wrapper for IgBLAST v1.9, using IMGT germline references to assign V/J genes and CDR3. Any read was removed if the V/J assignment was weak (E-value above 1e-6), the CDR3 was missing, or the read contained stop codons, out-of-frame junctions, or ambiguous translated residues. A V3J clonotype was defined by an identical inferred V gene, J gene, and CDR3 amino acid sequence. To compute the percentage overlap between repertoires, the number of shared unique clonotypes was divided by the size of the smaller repertoire. Three approaches were used to assess repertoire richness: RTK rarefaction, the Chao1 estimator, and Recon v2.1 estimates of unobserved clonotypes. Generation probabilities for all TCRbeta clonotypes obtained by the gDNA method from a handful of donors were computed using OLGA. TCRdb mirrors the immuneACCESS table, restricted to in-frame sequences. Some clones are absent from its copies; in checked studies, under half trace to an unresolved V gene, and the reason for the others is unknown. The V and J calls and clone size come from that table; D and trimming were worked out from the DNA. This sample has fewer than 2.5 million clones in its table, and approximately 93% of those were observed once. The biggest ten clones account for 0.35% to 0.45% of the sample.

The sequence came from a man aged 18 to 29 in good health. Some clones in this sample may be carry-over from other donors' samples. The chain joins TRBV10-1 to TRBJ2-7, with TRBD2 matching 10 junction bases. Sequenced input: naive CD4+ T cells from PBMCs. This sample's cell subset or site label indicates: CD45RA+ positively selected. The encoded CDR3 is CASSESVSGRASDEQYF. The base sequence is TGCGCCAGCAGTGAGTCCGTCAGCGGGAGGGCCTCAGACGAGCAGTACTTC.